This T cell receptor (beta chain) was sequenced for a study of PD-L1 blockade in urothelial cancer. Turning to the study itself: Males with urothelial cancer arising in the bladder constituted about 90% of the roughly 30 patients. Timepoints chosen for blood analysis were 3 weeks (second dose) and 6 weeks after treatment start. When blood samples were assessed, the median T cell count was around 150,000.

Time point given: peripheral blood 6 weeks after treatment start. As regards this clone: Its antigen remains unidentified.

Data came from immunoSEQ multiplex PCR; TCRdb stores just in-frame clones and leaves some out. Counted here are 95,000 to 130,000 clones, about 89% occurring once; the ten biggest clones make up around 1.7%. Study-wide results and caveats: It was durable-benefit patients whose tumor-associated blood clones expanded more at 3 weeks.

CDR1 is SGHAT, CDR2 FQNNGV, per germline. V was cut by 6 bases and J by 3 bases, with 12 bases left in between. This CDR3 is 14 amino acids long. The sequence was obtained from a man aged 60 to 75 with urothelial cancer. V is TRBV11-2 and J is TRBJ1-5; D call uncertain. The sample in question was PBMCs, obtained around atezolizumab (anti-PD-L1) treatment. This chain's CDR3 is CASRPVRSNQPQHF. The DNA for the CDR3 is TGTGCCAGCAGGCCGGTGAGATCCAATCAGCCCCAGCATTTT.